This entry is about one T cell receptor (beta chain). These data are taken from a study of early T cells in non-severe SARS-CoV-2 infection. Attachment of unique molecular identifiers to individual cDNA molecules was performed. MiXCR, applied by TCRdb to the 5' RACE reads, yields one record per CDR3 protein. This table has 70,000 to 95,000 distinct CDR3 sequences, 14% to 15% appearing once. CDR3 length equals 13 residues. Germline CDR1 is SGHVS and CDR2 is FNYEAQ. V was clipped by 4 bases and J by 7 bases; unmatched bases: 4. Sequencing was carried out using whole blood. This receptor was obtained from an adult who was a healthcare worker with PCR-confirmed SARS-CoV-2 infection or an uninfected control (not recorded which). This sequence joins TRBV7-6 and TRBJ1-1, with 9 nucleotides matching TRBD1. This CDR3 is CASSSGQGYEAFF. The CDR3, as DNA: TGTGCCAGCAGCTCAGGACAGGGGTATGAAGCTTTCTTT.